The entry below gives a single TCR beta chain sequence along with its context. The sample originates from a study of blood T cell repertoires in COVID-19. Across the whole study: The United States, Italy and Spain supplied acute and convalescent COVID-19 samples. T cells, B-cell-depleted T cells, or PBMCs supplied cDNA or gDNA.

The age range of participants was about 18 to 100 years, with residence in about 25 US areas. Recovered participants had two consecutive negative NP/OP PCR tests, healthcare professional clearance, or symptom resolution. The CDR3 loop spans 12 amino acids. Germline V gives CDR1 MNHEY, CDR2 SMNVEV (reference sequence). The ends were cut back, 5 bases at V and 3 bases at J, with 4 bases in the middle. The method was immunoSEQ multiplex PCR; TCRdb's version includes in-frame clones alone and lacks a portion of them. The table shows approximately 310,000 clones, with around 90% occurring only once. This clonotype was obtained from a man aged 55 to 70 who had recovered from COVID-19. Source material: PBMCs or T cells enriched from blood (not recorded which). The chain uses TRBV27 and TRBJ2-2, with unresolved D. This CDR3 is CASSPYTGELFF. The CDR3 coding sequence is TGTGCCAGCAGTCCGTACACCGGGGAGCTGTTTTTT.